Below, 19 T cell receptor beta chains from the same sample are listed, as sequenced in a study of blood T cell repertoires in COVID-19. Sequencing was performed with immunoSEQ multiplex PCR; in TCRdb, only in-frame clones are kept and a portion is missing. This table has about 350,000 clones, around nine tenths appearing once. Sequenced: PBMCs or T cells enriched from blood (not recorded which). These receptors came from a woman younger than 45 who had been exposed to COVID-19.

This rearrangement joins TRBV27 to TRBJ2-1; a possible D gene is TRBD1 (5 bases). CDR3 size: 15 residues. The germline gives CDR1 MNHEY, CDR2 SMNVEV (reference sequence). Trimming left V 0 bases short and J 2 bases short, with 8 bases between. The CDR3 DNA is TGTGCCAGCAGTTTATCAGCAGGGACCTACAATGAGCAGTTCTTC. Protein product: CASSLSAGTYNEQFF.

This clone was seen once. The CDR3 sequence: CASKDRALSYGYTF. CDR3 DNA: TGTGCCAGCAAGGACAGGGCTCTTAGCTATGGCTACACCTTC. This sequence joins TRBV6-5 and TRBJ1-2; 8 nucleotides align to TRBD1. The CDR3 contains 14 residues. Germline values: CDR1 MNHEY, CDR2 SVGAGI. Trimming cost V 7 bases and J 4 bases; bases outside gene matches: 8.

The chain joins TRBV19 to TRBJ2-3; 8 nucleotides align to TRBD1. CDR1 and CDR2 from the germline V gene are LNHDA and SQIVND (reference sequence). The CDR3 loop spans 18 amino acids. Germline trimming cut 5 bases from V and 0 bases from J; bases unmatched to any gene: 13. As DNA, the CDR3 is TGTGCCAGTAGTGTTCGGGGGACAGGACGACTAAGCACAGATACGCAGTATTTT. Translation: CASSVRGTGRLSTDTQYF.

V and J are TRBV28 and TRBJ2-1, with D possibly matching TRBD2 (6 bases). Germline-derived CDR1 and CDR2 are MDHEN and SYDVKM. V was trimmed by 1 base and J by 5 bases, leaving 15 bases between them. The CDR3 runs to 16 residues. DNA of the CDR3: TGTGCCAGCAGTTTATTTGTCCAGCGGGCCAACAATGAGCAGTTCTTC. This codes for CASSLFVQRANNEQFF.

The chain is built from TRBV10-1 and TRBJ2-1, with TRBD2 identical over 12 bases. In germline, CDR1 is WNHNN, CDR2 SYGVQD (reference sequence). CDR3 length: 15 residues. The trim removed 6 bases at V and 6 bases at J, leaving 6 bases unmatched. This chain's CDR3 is CASSETSGRSNEQFF. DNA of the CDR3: TGCGCCAGCAGCGAGACTAGCGGGAGAAGCAATGAGCAGTTCTTC.

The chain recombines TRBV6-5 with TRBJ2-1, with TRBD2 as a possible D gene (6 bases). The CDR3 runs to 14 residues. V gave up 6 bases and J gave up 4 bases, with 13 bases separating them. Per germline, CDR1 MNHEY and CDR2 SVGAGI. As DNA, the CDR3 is TGTGCCAGCAGGACTAGTAGCCTATACAATGAGCAGTTCTTC. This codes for CASRTSSLYNEQFF.

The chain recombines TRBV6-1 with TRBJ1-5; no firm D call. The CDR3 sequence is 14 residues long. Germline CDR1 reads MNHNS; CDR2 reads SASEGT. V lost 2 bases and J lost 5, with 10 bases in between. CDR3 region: CASSEYVRDQPQHF. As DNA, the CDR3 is TGTGCCAGCAGTGAATACGTCCGAGATCAGCCCCAGCATTTT.

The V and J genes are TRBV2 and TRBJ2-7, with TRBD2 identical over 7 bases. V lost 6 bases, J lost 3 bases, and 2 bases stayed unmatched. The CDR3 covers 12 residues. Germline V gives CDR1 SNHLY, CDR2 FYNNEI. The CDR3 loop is CASRRGIYEQYF. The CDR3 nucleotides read TGTGCCAGCAGGCGGGGGATCTACGAGCAGTACTTC.

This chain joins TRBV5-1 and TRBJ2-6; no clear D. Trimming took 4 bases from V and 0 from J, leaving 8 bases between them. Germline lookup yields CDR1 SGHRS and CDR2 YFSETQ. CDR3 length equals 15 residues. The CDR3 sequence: CASSQQSSGANVLTF. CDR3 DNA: TGCGCCAGCAGCCAACAGAGCTCTGGGGCCAACGTCCTGACTTTC.

Here the CDR3 DNA reads TGTGCCAGCAGCCAAGCCGGAGGGCTAGCGGGGCAAGAGACCCAGTACTTC. Translating it yields CASSQAGGLAGQETQYF. The genes are TRBV3-1 (or the pseudogene TRBV3-2) and TRBJ2-5; the match to TRBD2 covers 9 bases. The germline V gene has CDR1 LGHDT and CDR2 YNNKEL (reference sequence). The V segment lost 1 base and the J segment 2 bases; nucleotides outside the gene matches: 8. The CDR3 is made up of 17 amino acids.

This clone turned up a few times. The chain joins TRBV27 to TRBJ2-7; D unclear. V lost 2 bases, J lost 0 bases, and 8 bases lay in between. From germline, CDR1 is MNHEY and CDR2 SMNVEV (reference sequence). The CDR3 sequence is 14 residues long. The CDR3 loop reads CASSLDWSSYEQYF. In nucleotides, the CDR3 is TGTGCCAGCAGTTTAGACTGGAGCTCCTACGAGCAGTACTTC.

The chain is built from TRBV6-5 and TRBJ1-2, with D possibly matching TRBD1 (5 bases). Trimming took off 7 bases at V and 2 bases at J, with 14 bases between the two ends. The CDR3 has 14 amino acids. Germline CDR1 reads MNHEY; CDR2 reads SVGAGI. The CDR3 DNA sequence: TGTGCCAGCACCCCACACGGGGGAAACTATGGCTACACCTTC. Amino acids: CASTPHGGNYGYTF.

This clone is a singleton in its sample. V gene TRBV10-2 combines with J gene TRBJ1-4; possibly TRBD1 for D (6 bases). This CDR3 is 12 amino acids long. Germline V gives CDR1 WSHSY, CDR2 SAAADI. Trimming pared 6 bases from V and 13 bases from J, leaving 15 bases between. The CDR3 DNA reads TGCGCCAGCAGACAAGGGGGTAGTTCACTGTTTTTT. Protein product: CASRQGGSSLFF.

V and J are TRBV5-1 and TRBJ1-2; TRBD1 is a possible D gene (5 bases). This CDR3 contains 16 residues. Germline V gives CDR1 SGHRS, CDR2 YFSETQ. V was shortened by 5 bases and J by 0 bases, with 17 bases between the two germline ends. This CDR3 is CASRRSLQVANYGYTF. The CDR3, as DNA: TGCGCCAGCAGGAGGAGCTTACAGGTCGCTAACTATGGCTACACCTTC.

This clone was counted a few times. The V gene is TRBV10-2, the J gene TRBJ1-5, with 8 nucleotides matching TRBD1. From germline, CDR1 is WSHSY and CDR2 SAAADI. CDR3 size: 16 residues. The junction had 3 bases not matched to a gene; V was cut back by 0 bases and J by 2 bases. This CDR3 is CASSESHRGGNQPQHF. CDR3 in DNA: TGCGCCAGCAGTGAGTCCCACAGGGGGGGCAATCAGCCCCAGCATTTT.

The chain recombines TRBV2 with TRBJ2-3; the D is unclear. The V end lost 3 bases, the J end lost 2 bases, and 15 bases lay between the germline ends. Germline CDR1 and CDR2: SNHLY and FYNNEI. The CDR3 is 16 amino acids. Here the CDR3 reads CASSESTDPLTDTQYF. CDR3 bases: TGTGCCAGCAGTGAGAGCACAGACCCTCTCACAGATACGCAGTATTTT.

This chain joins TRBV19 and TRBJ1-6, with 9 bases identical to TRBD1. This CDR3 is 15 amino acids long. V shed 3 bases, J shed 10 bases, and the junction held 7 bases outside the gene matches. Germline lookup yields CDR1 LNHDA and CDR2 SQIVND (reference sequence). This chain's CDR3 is CASSIGQGIASPLHF. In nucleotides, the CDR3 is TGTGCCAGTAGTATCGGACAGGGGATTGCCTCACCCCTCCACTTT.

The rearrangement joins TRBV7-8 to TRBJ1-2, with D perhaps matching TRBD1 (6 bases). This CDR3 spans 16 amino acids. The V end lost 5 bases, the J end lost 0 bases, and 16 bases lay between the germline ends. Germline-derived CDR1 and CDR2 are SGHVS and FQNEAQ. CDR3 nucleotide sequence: TGTGCCAGCAGCACTAGGACAGCGACTACTAACTATGGCTACACCTTC. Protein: CASSTRTATTNYGYTF.

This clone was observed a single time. The CDR3 nucleotides read TGTGCCACCAGGGGCCGGAATCAGCCCCAGCATTTT. This translates into CATRGRNQPQHF. The chain employs TRBV27 and TRBJ1-5, with D possibly being TRBD1 (6 bases). In germline, CDR1 is MNHEY, CDR2 SMNVEV (reference sequence). The CDR3 runs to 12 residues. Trimming removed 10 bases at V and 4 bases at J, with 11 bases between.